This paragraph covers one T cell receptor beta chain sequence. The antigen remains undetermined. Method: immunoSEQ multiplex PCR; TCRdb's copy keeps in-frame clones and lacks some. The table includes 60,000 to 65,000 clones, around 81% detected once. Time point defined: pretreatment peripheral blood. These data belong to a study of PD-L1 blockade in urothelial cancer. The wider study: Patients' histories included 0 to 3 prior chemotherapy regimens. Blood analysis was done at 3 weeks (second dose) and 6 weeks after treatment began. Study-wide points: Sub-median blood TCR clonality before treatment predicted longer survival.

The J segment lost 5 bases and the V segment lost 6 bases, leaving 9 bases of the junction unmatched. The V gene's germline CDR1 is KGHSH and CDR2 LQKENI. The CDR3 is made up of 15 amino acids. Here the sequenced sample was PBMCs, taken around atezolizumab (anti-PD-L1) treatment. The chain is built from TRBV18 and TRBJ2-7; 11 nucleotides agree with TRBD1. The sequence derives from a man in his 70s with urothelial cancer. The CDR3 loop reads CASSRSMGQGDEQYF. The CDR3 region has the DNA TGTGCCAGCTCTCGTTCCATGGGACAGGGGGACGAGCAGTACTTC. The whole variable domain, remainder taken from reference TRBV18 and TRBJ2-7, is NAGVMQNPRHLVRRRGQEARLRCSPMKGHSHVYWYRQLPEEGLKFMVYLQKENIIDESGMPKERFSAEFPKEGPSILRIQQVVRGDSAAYFCASSRSMGQGDEQYFGPGTRLTVT.